The entry below gives a single TCR beta chain sequence along with its context. The source of the sample is a study of shared clonotypes between healthy human individuals. This table comes from immunoSEQ multiplex PCR, and its TCRdb copy is limited to in-frame clones, with some not included. Of 500,000 to 700,000 clones in the sample, around 95% were seen once. Germline V gives CDR1 SGHDT, CDR2 YYEEEE. The V gene end was trimmed by 0 bases and the J gene end by 1 base; junction bases not matched to a gene: 5. The CDR3 is 16 residues long. Cells designated naive CD8 were CD45RO-negative and were positively selected for CCR7, with terminally differentiated effector memory CD45RA+ cells excluded.

The chain links TRBV5-6 to TRBJ2-3, with TRBD1 matching over 7 bases. The sample comprised naive CD8+ T cells sorted from blood. This clonotype was obtained from a woman in her thirties in good health. CDR3 amino acids: CASSLAGTVRTDTQYF. The CDR3 nucleotides read TGTGCCAGCAGCTTGGCAGGGACAGTTCGCACAGATACGCAGTATTTT.